These 21 T cell receptor beta chains originate from one sample sequenced in a study of T cells in Graves' hyperthyroidism and ophthalmopathy. Template material for amplifying TCR beta CDR3 regions consisted of RNA transcripts. The primer set for the first-round RT-PCR of the TCR CDR3 was HTBI. Via MiXCR, TCRdb re-called the multiplex PCR reads, giving one row per CDR3 protein. This repertoire shows hundreds of thousands of distinct CDR3 sequences, around 15% found once; its top ten account for roughly a tenth. Specimen: blood. Receptors originate from a woman under 30 with Graves' hyperthyroidism.

V is TRBV18 and J is TRBJ1-4, with D possibly TRBD1 on 5 matching bases. V was cut by 1 base and J by 7 bases, with 10 bases left in between. This CDR3 is 14 amino acids long. CDR1 is KGHSH, CDR2 LQKENI, per germline. The chain's CDR3 is CASSPLGTTEKLFF. CDR3 DNA: TGTGCCAGCTCACCACTGGGGACGACTGAAAAACTGTTTTTT.

This clonotype occurred many times. This rearrangement joins TRBV7-2 to TRBJ2-4, with TRBD2 matching over 7 bases. CDR3 size: 16 residues. The germline CDR1 and CDR2 sequences are SGHTA and FQGNSA. Losses at the gene ends were 5 bases for V and 0 bases for J; bases not matched to a gene: 7. The CDR3 coding sequence is TGTGCCAGCAGCCGCGGACTAGGGTTAGCCAAAAACATTCAGTACTTC. Translation gives CASSRGLGLAKNIQYF.

This clonotype was picked up a small number of times. CDR3 bases: TGCGCCAGCAGCCAAGGTCGGGGCCGGGCCAGGTGGGATACGCAGTATTTT. This sequence encodes CASSQGRGRARWDTQYF. The V gene is TRBV4-3, the J gene TRBJ2-3; D possibly matches TRBD1 or TRBD2 (5 bases each). The CDR3 contains 17 residues. Germline V lookup: CDR1 LGHNA, CDR2 YSLEER. Trimming left V 1 base short and J 6 bases short, with 20 bases between.

This chain uses TRBV4-1 with TRBJ2-5; 10 bases fit TRBD2. J was trimmed by 5 bases and V by 0 bases; bases with no gene match: 9. Germline CDR1 and CDR2: MGHRA and YSYEKL. The CDR3 consists of 17 residues. CDR3 in amino acids: CASSQEALAGEGETQYF. DNA for the CDR3: TGCGCCAGCAGCCAAGAGGCGCTAGCGGGAGAGGGGGAGACCCAGTACTTC.

This chain joins TRBV10-3 and TRBJ2-7; D not resolved. Trimming removed 4 bases from V and 2 bases from J, with 12 bases in between. The CDR3 loop spans 14 amino acids. Germline V gene sequence: CDR1 ENHRY, CDR2 SYGVKD. CDR3 loop: CAISGAGLAYEQYF. CDR3 sequence (DNA): TGTGCCATCAGTGGGGCAGGCCTTGCCTACGAGCAGTACTTC.

This clonotype was seen only a few times. The gene calls are TRBV7-9 and TRBJ2-1; TRBD2 matches at 8 bases. The junction had 7 bases not matched to a gene; V was cut back by 7 bases and J by 5 bases. The CDR3 covers 14 residues. Germline CDR1 is SEHNR and CDR2 is FQNEAQ (reference sequence). The chain's CDR3 is CASTTLAGNNEQFF. For the CDR3, the DNA is TGTGCCAGCACCACGTTAGCGGGAAACAATGAGCAGTTCTTC.

The chain is built from TRBV6-5 and TRBJ1-4; no firm D call. The germline gives CDR1 MNHEY, CDR2 SVGAGI. This CDR3 comprises 14 residues. V shed 2 bases and J shed 7 bases, with 11 bases lying between them. CDR3 amino acids: CASSYVGRVEKLFF. The CDR3 DNA reads TGTGCCAGCAGTTACGTGGGGAGGGTTGAAAAACTGTTTTTT.

This clonotype has a count of ten or more. CDR3 DNA: TGTGCCAGCAGCCAAGGGGCGGTAGTGCAGTTCTTC. Translating gives CASSQGAVVQFF. This rearrangement joins TRBV3-1 to TRBJ2-1; D unresolved. Trimming pared 1 base from V and 12 bases from J, leaving 10 bases between. The length of the CDR3 is 12 residues. From germline, CDR1 is LGHDT and CDR2 YNNKEL (reference sequence).

This clonotype was detected many times. The chain has TRBV28 and TRBJ2-7; TRBD1 matches at 8 bases. Trimming at V came to 8 bases and at J to 4 bases, leaving 10 bases not matched to a gene. The CDR3 has 14 amino acids. Germline-derived CDR1 and CDR2 are MDHEN and SYDVKM. Here the CDR3 DNA reads TGTGCCAGCCCCCCGGACAGGGACTTATACGAGCAGTACTTC. Translation gives CASPPDRDLYEQYF.

This chain links TRBV19 with TRBJ2-1; D gene uncertain. Trimming stripped 6 bases from V and 0 bases from J, with 12 bases between. The CDR3 has 15 residues. Looked up from germline, CDR1 is LNHDA and CDR2 is SQIVND (reference sequence). The CDR3 protein is CASSLYLSSYNEQFF. The CDR3 DNA reads TGTGCCAGTAGCCTATACCTTAGCTCCTACAATGAGCAGTTCTTC.

Ten or more counts support this clonotype. This sequence joins TRBV11-2 and TRBJ1-1; 7 bases align to TRBD1. Germline loops: CDR1 SGHAT, CDR2 FQNNGV. The length of the CDR3 is 13 residues. Trimming cost V 4 bases and J 3 bases; bases outside gene matches: 2. The CDR3 here is CASSYTGDTEAFF. CDR3 DNA sequence: TGTGCCAGCAGCTACACAGGGGACACTGAAGCTTTCTTT.

Remarks on this clonotype: This could be a read error, since a much larger clone is one nucleotide away. It is likely a read error, because the conserved phenylalanine at the end of the CDR3 is missing. This chain connects TRBV12-3 or TRBV12-4 to TRBJ2-7; 10 positions match TRBD2. This CDR3 spans 15 amino acids. J was trimmed by 6 bases and V by 5 bases; bases with no gene match: 10. The chain's CDR3 is CASSPGASGSFEQYS. CDR3 coding DNA: TGTGCCAGCAGTCCAGGGGCTAGCGGGAGTTTCGAGCAGTACTCC.

This clonotype came up a few times. The rearrangement uses TRBV20-1 and TRBJ2-3; 14 bases match TRBD2. The J segment lost 4 bases and the V segment lost 3 bases, leaving 12 bases of the junction unmatched. Germline-derived CDR1 and CDR2 are DFQATT and SNEGSKA (reference sequence). The CDR3 sequence is 18 residues long. The DNA of the CDR3 is TGCAGTGCTAGGACTAGCGGGAGGGCCTACGCTGGCGCAGATACGCAGTATTTT. This codes for CSARTSGRAYAGADTQYF.

Here the CDR3 DNA reads TGTGCCAGCAGCCCCCGAGTAGCCCCTAACTATGGCTACACCTTC. Amino acid sequence: CASSPRVAPNYGYTF. V and J are TRBV11-2 and TRBJ1-2; D remains ambiguous. Germline CDR1 SGHAT, CDR2 FQNNGV. The CDR3 extends over 15 amino acids. Trimming pared 5 bases from V and 0 bases from J, leaving 13 bases between.

This chain links TRBV12-3 or TRBV12-4 with TRBJ2-7; D is possibly TRBD1 or TRBD2 (5 bases each). Trimming left V 5 bases short and J 3 bases short, with 14 bases between. CDR3 length: 14 amino acids. This chain's CDR3 is CASSGDRDVYEQYF. CDR3 DNA: TGTGCCAGCAGTGGGGACCGTGACGTCTACGAGCAGTACTTC.

CDR3 amino acids: CATSDPGLEHEQYF. The CDR3 DNA follows: TGTGCCACCAGTGATCCTGGACTAGAGCACGAGCAGTACTTC. J is TRBJ2-7 and V is TRBV24-1; 7 bases line up with TRBD2. The CDR3 covers 14 residues. The germline V gene encodes CDR1 KGHDR and CDR2 SFDVKD. The junction had 6 bases not matched to a gene; V was cut back by 3 bases and J by 5 bases.

Comments on this clonotype: Given a much more abundant clone one base away, this may be a read error. The chain is built from TRBV6-7 and TRBJ2-7, with 10 bases fitting TRBD2. TRBV6-7 is an ORF, with its function uncertain. The CDR3 is 14 amino acids. V trimming: 3 bases; J trimming: 3 bases; junction bases outside the gene matches: 2. The CDR3 DNA is TGTGCCAGCAGTTATCTAGCGGGAGTCTACGAGCAGTACTTC. Translating it yields CASSYLAGVYEQYF.

This clonotype was seen a handful of times. The chain is built from TRBV25-1 and TRBJ2-7, with 7 bases aligning to TRBD2. This CDR3 is 16 amino acids long. J lost 6 bases, V lost 0 bases, and 11 bases had no gene match. Germline values: CDR1 MGHDK, CDR2 SYGVNS. CDR3: CASSEYEVAGEGEQYF. The CDR3 coding sequence is TGTGCCAGCAGTGAATATGAGGTGGCGGGAGAGGGCGAGCAGTACTTC.

This clonotype was seen only a few times. The CDR3 spells CASSLNVVGASVSPLHF. The CDR3, as DNA: TGTGCCAGCAGTTTAAACGTGGTAGGGGCATCAGTTTCACCCCTCCACTTT. The chain couples TRBV12-3 or TRBV12-4 to TRBJ1-6, with D maybe TRBD1 (5 bases). V was cut by 2 bases and J by 9 bases, with 20 bases left in between. The CDR3 length is 17 residues.

This clonotype was detected only a few times. The rearrangement joins TRBV28 to TRBJ2-1; TRBD2 matches at 13 bases. V lost 5 bases to trimming and J lost 12 bases; unmatched junction nucleotides: 4. CDR1 is MDHEN, CDR2 SYDVKM, per germline. This CDR3 spans 13 amino acids. CDR3 nucleotide sequence: TGTGCCAGCAGTACTAGCGGGAGGGCGGGGCAGTTCTTC. This encodes CASSTSGRAGQFF. Complete variable domain (other parts from reference TRBV28 and TRBJ2-1): DVKVTQSSRYLVKRTGEKVFLECVQDMDHENMFWYRQDPGLGLRLIYFSYDVKMKEKGDIPEGYSVSREKKERFSLILESASTNQTSMYLCASSTSGRAGQFFGPGTRLTVL.

This clonotype has at least ten counts. This chain connects TRBV3-1 to TRBJ2-7; no definite D call. The V and J ends lost 0 bases and 7 bases respectively, with 7 bases between them. This CDR3 contains 12 residues. In germline, CDR1 is LGHDT, CDR2 YNNKEL (reference sequence). CDR3 amino acids: CASSQEGREQYF. The CDR3 DNA reads as TGTGCCAGCAGCCAAGAAGGCAGGGAGCAGTACTTC.